What follows is one TCR beta chain and its context. The antigen remains undetermined. From germline, CDR1 is MDHEN and CDR2 SYDVKM. J gave up 2 bases and V 5 bases, and 6 bases lay outside the gene matches. The CDR3 covers 15 residues. The data stem from a study of shared clonotypes between healthy human individuals. Regarding the study as a whole: The small donor group covered limited genetic and exposure diversity. Sorted-subset sequencing was shown by rarefaction to be incomplete despite large depth. Across a handful of donors, naive CD4 shared roughly 5%, naive CD8 more than 3%, memory CD4 roughly 2.1%, memory CD8 0.4%.

In replicate PCRs of sorted subsets, about 190 ng DNA, approximately 30,000 T cell genomes, was used. Clones were sequenced by immunoSEQ multiplex PCR, and TCRdb holds only the in-frame ones, with some missing. The data contain 2 million to 2.5 million clones, 80% to 95% of them singletons. Material: naive CD4+ T cells from PBMCs. The subset denotes: CD45RA+ positively selected. V is TRBV28 and J is TRBJ2-5, with 9 bases fitting TRBD1. The receptor was derived from a young man in good health. Some clones in this sample may be carry-over from other donors' samples. CDR3 region: CASSGLGQGQETQYF. CDR3 bases: TGTGCCAGCAGTGGGTTGGGACAGGGACAAGAGACCCAGTACTTC.